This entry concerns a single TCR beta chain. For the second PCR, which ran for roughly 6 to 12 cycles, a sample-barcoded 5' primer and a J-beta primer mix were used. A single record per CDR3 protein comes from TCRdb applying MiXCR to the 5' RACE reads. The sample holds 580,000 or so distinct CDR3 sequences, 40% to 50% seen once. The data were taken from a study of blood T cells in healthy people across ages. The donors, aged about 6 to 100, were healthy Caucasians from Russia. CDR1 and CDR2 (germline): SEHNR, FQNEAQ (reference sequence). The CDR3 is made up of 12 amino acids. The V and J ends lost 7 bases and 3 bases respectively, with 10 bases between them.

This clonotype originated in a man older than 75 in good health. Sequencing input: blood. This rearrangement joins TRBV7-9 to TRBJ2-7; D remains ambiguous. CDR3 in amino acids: CASTRTDYEQYF. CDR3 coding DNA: TGTGCCAGCACCCGTACAGACTACGAGCAGTACTTC.